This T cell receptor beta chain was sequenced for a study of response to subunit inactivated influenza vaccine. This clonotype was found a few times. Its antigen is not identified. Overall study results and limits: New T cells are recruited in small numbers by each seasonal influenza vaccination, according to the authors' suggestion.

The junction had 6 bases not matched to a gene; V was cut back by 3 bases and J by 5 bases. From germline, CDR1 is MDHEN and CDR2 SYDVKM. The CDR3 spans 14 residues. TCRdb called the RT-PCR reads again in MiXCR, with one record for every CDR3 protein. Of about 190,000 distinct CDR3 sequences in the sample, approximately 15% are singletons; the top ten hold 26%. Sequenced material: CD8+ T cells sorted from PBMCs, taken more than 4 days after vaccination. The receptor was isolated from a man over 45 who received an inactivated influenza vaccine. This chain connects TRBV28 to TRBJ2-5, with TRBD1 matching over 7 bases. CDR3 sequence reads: CASSLRGHGETQYF. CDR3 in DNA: TGTGCCAGCAGTTTGAGGGGGCACGGGGAGACCCAGTACTTC. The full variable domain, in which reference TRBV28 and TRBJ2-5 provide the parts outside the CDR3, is DVKVTQSSRYLVKRTGEKVFLECVQDMDHENMFWYRQDPGLGLRLIYFSYDVKMKEKGDIPEGYSVSREKKERFSLILESASTNQTSMYLCASSLRGHGETQYFGPGTRLLVL.